The 21 T cell receptor beta chains below all came from one sample that was sequenced in a study of T-cell memory formation after mild COVID-19. TCRdb passed the 5' RACE reads through MiXCR, listing each CDR3 protein once. Of approximately 44,000 distinct CDR3 sequences listed, 7.3% are singletons. The sequencing sample was made of PBMCs or a T cell subset sorted from them (not recorded which). The receptor source for this set is a man aged 18 to 29 who had mild COVID-19 (a few samples of this study predate the infection). Cell type and time point are not known.

This clonotype was seen only a few times. This chain joins TRBV12-3 or TRBV12-4 and TRBJ1-1; 11 bases are shared with TRBD1. Unmatched junction bases numbered 7, after V lost 6 bases and J lost 4 bases. This CDR3 has 15 amino acids. The CDR3 protein is CASRSWDRGSTEAFF. In DNA, the CDR3 is TGTGCCAGCAGGTCCTGGGACAGGGGGAGCACTGAAGCTTTCTTT.

In this sample, this clonotype is medium-sized. This sequence joins TRBV7-2 and TRBJ2-7, with D tentatively TRBD1 or TRBD2 (5 bases each). This CDR3 is 14 amino acids long. Germline V gives CDR1 SGHTA, CDR2 FQGNSA. The germline V and J ends were trimmed by 1 base and 2 bases, with 9 bases remaining between them. CDR3 bases: TGTGCCAGCAGCTTAGGTCCGGGGCCCTACGAGCAGTACGTC. This codes for CASSLGPGPYEQYV.

This clonotype was recorded at least ten times. The V and J genes are TRBV10-3 and TRBJ2-3; 8 bases fit TRBD1. The germline V gene encodes CDR1 ENHRY and CDR2 SYGVKD. V lost 10 bases and J lost 5; bases outside the gene matches: 5. The CDR3 extends over 12 amino acids. The CDR3 region is CATQDREDTQYF. DNA of the CDR3: TGTGCCACACAGGACAGGGAAGATACGCAGTATTTT.

This clonotype was seen more than once but under ten times. This chain uses TRBV11-1 with TRBJ1-1; TRBD1 might be the D (5 bases). The germline V and J ends were trimmed by 4 bases and 9 bases, with 18 bases remaining between them. From germline, CDR1 is SGHAT and CDR2 FQDESV (reference sequence). The CDR3 runs to 14 residues. CDR3 coding DNA: TGTGCCAGCAGCTCATCGGGGACTGACTACAAAGCTTTCTTT. Translating gives CASSSSGTDYKAFF.

This clonotype was detected only a few times. The V and J genes are TRBV20-1 and TRBJ1-4; D remains ambiguous. Germline V gives CDR1 DFQATT, CDR2 SNEGSKA (reference sequence). Trimming left V 3 bases short and J 4 bases short, with 3 bases between. The CDR3 is 11 amino acids. The CDR3 loop reads CSARNNEKLFF. As DNA, the CDR3 is TGCAGTGCTAGGAATAATGAAAAACTGTTTTTT.

The chain employs TRBV3-1 and TRBJ2-2; D remains unclear. Trimming pared 1 base from V and 7 bases from J, leaving 7 bases between. CDR1 and CDR2 (germline): LGHDT, YNNKEL (reference sequence). The CDR3 is 13 residues long. The CDR3 nucleotides read TGTGCCAGCAGCCAAGGTAGTTTCGGGGAGCTGTTTTTT. It codes for CASSQGSFGELFF.

In this sample, this clonotype turned up a few times. CDR3 DNA: TGCAGTGCTAGAGATGGCCAGAATGAAAAACTGTTTTTT. It specifies CSARDGQNEKLFF. The chain joins TRBV20-1 to TRBJ1-4; D remains unclear. CDR3 length: 13 residues. CDR1 DFQATT and CDR2 SNEGSKA come from the germline V gene (reference sequence). The V end lost 0 bases, the J end lost 5 bases, and 7 bases lay between the germline ends.

This clonotype was counted at least ten times. This rearrangement joins TRBV28 to TRBJ2-5; the match to TRBD2 covers 12 bases. This CDR3 region has 15 residues. The trim removed 6 bases at V and 5 bases at J, leaving 7 bases unmatched. Germline V gene lookup returns CDR1 MDHEN and CDR2 SYDVKM. The CDR3 reads CASSTLAGGLETQYF. CDR3 nucleotides: TGTGCCAGCAGCACTCTAGCGGGGGGGCTTGAGACCCAGTACTTC.

The gene calls are TRBV28 and TRBJ2-3; 12 nucleotides align to TRBD2. Germline V lookup: CDR1 MDHEN, CDR2 SYDVKM. This CDR3 spans 16 amino acids. With 6 bases clipped from V and 7 bases from J, the junction kept 11 bases outside the gene matches. The CDR3 coding sequence is TGTGCCAGCAGCTCTCTAGCGGGGGGGGCCGTGAATACGCAGTATTTT. Translation gives CASSSLAGGAVNTQYF.

This clonotype was seen only a few times. The chain couples TRBV30 to TRBJ2-3, with D unclear. Germline CDR1 GTSNPN, CDR2 SVGIG (reference sequence). The CDR3 covers 13 residues. V was trimmed by 3 bases and J by 5 bases, leaving 12 bases between them. As DNA, the CDR3 is TGTGCCTGGAGGACCGCGAGAGGAGATACGCAGTATTTT. Translation: CAWRTARGDTQYF.

V gene TRBV6-2 or TRBV6-3 combines with J gene TRBJ1-5; no clear D. V was clipped by 6 bases and J by 2 bases, with 14 bases between them. The CDR3 contains 15 residues. Germline-derived CDR1 and CDR2 are MNHEY and SVGEGT. The CDR3 protein is CASRIGLGRNQPQHF. CDR3 coding DNA: TGTGCCAGCAGGATCGGACTCGGTCGCAATCAGCCCCAGCATTTT.

This clonotype has more than one count but fewer than ten. This chain links TRBV12-3 or TRBV12-4 with TRBJ1-1, with D unclear. The length of the CDR3 is 13 residues. V lost 3 bases and J 0 bases, leaving 5 bases between the germline ends. For the CDR3, the DNA is TGTGCCAGCAGTTTGGAGATGAACACTGAAGCTTTCTTT. It specifies CASSLEMNTEAFF.

This chain links TRBV5-1 with TRBJ1-4; a possible D gene is TRBD1 (5 bases). The V end was cut by 5 bases, the J end by 8 bases, with 13 bases between. The germline V gene encodes CDR1 SGHRS and CDR2 YFSETQ. The CDR3 sequence is 13 residues long. CDR3 DNA sequence: TGCGCCAGCAGGTCCGGAGAGGGGGAAAAACTGTTTTTT. As protein: CASRSGEGEKLFF.

There are a few counts of this clonotype. The chain has TRBV6-5 and TRBJ2-3, with D possibly being TRBD1 (6 bases). Germline CDR1 reads MNHEY; CDR2 reads SVGAGI. The CDR3 loop spans 13 amino acids. Between the trimmed V and J ends, which lost 8 bases and 2 bases, there was a span of 11 bases. The CDR3 region has the DNA TGTGCCAGCCGAAGGGGGTTCACAGATACGCAGTATTTT. It is translated as CASRRGFTDTQYF.

This clonotype was counted a few times. The chain is built from TRBV18 and TRBJ2-2, with 8 bases fitting TRBD1. The ends lost 4 bases at V and 3 bases at J; junction bases unmatched: 7. This CDR3 is 16 amino acids long. CDR1 and CDR2 (germline): KGHSH, LQKENI. CDR3 region: CASSQDRVGYTGELFF. As DNA, the CDR3 is TGTGCCAGCTCACAGGACAGGGTCGGATACACCGGGGAGCTGTTTTTT.

Only a few counts were recorded for this clonotype. V gene TRBV9 combines with J gene TRBJ1-1; TRBD1 is a possible D gene (5 bases). V was trimmed by 4 bases and J by 6 bases, leaving 19 bases between them. Germline-derived CDR1 and CDR2 are SGDLS and YYNGEE. The CDR3 contains 15 residues. CDR3 in DNA: TGTGCCAGCAGCCCCTACGGGGCCAGTTCGGCTGAAGCTTTCTTT. Translation gives CASSPYGASSAEAFF.

This clonotype was seen only a few times. This chain joins TRBV12-3 or TRBV12-4 and TRBJ2-6; D ambiguous. The CDR3 spans 15 residues. V was clipped by 4 bases and J by 0 bases, with 7 bases between them. The CDR3 DNA is TGTGCCAGCAGTTCCCATACCTCTGGGGCCAACGTCCTGACTTTC. It encodes CASSSHTSGANVLTF.

This clonotype was seen a handful of times. This chain links TRBV12-3 or TRBV12-4 with TRBJ1-5; no definite D call. The CDR3 loop spans 11 amino acids. With 7 bases removed from V and 1 base from J, the gap between germline ends came to 2 bases. The CDR3 spells CASMSNQPQHF. CDR3 DNA: TGTGCCAGCATGAGCAATCAGCCCCAGCATTTT.

The rearrangement links TRBV4-2 to TRBJ2-3, with a possible D match to TRBD1 (6 bases). Germline V lookup: CDR1 LGHNA, CDR2 YNFKEQ. The CDR3 sequence is 14 residues long. The V end was cut by 1 base, the J end by 6 bases, with 11 bases between. The CDR3 sequence: CASSQAGHADTQYF. Written as DNA, the CDR3 is TGTGCCAGCAGCCAAGCGGGACACGCCGATACGCAGTATTTT.

This clonotype was counted between two and nine times. The chain couples TRBV3-1 to TRBJ2-2, with D uncertain. The CDR3 runs to 14 residues. Trimming shortened V by 6 bases and J by 0 bases, and 8 bases separated the two germline ends. Germline-derived CDR1 and CDR2 are LGHDT and YNNKEL (reference sequence). In nucleotides, the CDR3 is TGTGCCAGCAGGGTTTTATCGAACACCGGGGAGCTGTTTTTT. Its translation: CASRVLSNTGELFF.

This clonotype has more than one count but fewer than ten. The rearrangement uses TRBV7-2 and TRBJ2-3, with TRBD2 matching over 12 bases. CDR1 and CDR2 from the germline V gene are SGHTA and FQGNSA. This CDR3 has 16 amino acids. V lost 5 bases and J lost 5; bases outside the gene matches: 8. The CDR3 sequence is CASSLGLAGRGDTQYF. The DNA of the CDR3 is TGTGCCAGCAGCCTCGGACTAGCGGGGAGAGGAGATACGCAGTATTTT.